A selection of T cell receptor beta chains follows, all from one sample in a study of cytomegalovirus exposure and HLA in healthy donors. Measured with immunoSEQ multiplex PCR; TCRdb has only the in-frame clones, and not every one. This table holds 140,000 to 150,000 clones, over 75% found once. The source material was PBMCs. The receptors were sampled from a woman aged 25 to 39 in good health and CMV-seronegative. Each CDR3 is given with its conserved first and last residue. D genes are given only for firm matches. Clone sizes are given selectively: once, few, many, or a class where the clone is expanded.

v_call: TRBV5-4; d_call: NA; j_call: TRBJ1-6; clone_size: NA; cdr3_aa: CASSLKDLGVNSPLHF; cdr3_nt: TGTGCCAGCAGCCTCAAGGACTTGGGAGTTAATTCACCCCTCCACTTT
v_call: TRBV11-2; d_call: NA; j_call: TRBJ2-7; clone_size: NA; cdr3_aa: CASSLDSRLFYEQYF; cdr3_nt: TGTGCCAGCAGCTTAGATTCCCGACTGTTCTACGAGCAGTACTTC
v_call: TRBV10-1; d_call: NA; j_call: TRBJ2-3; clone_size: NA; cdr3_aa: CASSEIGPTASTDTQYF; cdr3_nt: TGCGCCAGCAGTGAAATCGGCCCGACAGCAAGCACAGATACGCAGTATTTT
v_call: TRBV7-9; d_call: NA; j_call: TRBJ1-1; clone_size: few; cdr3_aa: CASSYIKGEAFF; cdr3_nt: TGTGCCAGCAGCTACATAAAGGGGGAAGCTTTCTTT
v_call: TRBV7-9; d_call: TRBD1; j_call: TRBJ2-3; clone_size: once; cdr3_aa: CASSFRTGGTDTQYF; cdr3_nt: TGTGCCAGCAGCTTCAGGACAGGGGGCACAGATACGCAGTATTTT
v_call: TRBV5-4; d_call: TRBD2; j_call: TRBJ2-3; clone_size: NA; cdr3_aa: CASSGLAGTDTQYF; cdr3_nt: TGTGCCAGCAGTGGACTAGCGGGCACAGATACGCAGTATTTT
v_call: TRBV7-9; d_call: TRBD1; j_call: TRBJ1-1; clone_size: few; cdr3_aa: CASSLDRDYTEAFF; cdr3_nt: TGTGCCAGCAGCTTGGACAGGGATTACACTGAAGCTTTCTTT
v_call: TRBV18; d_call: NA; j_call: TRBJ1-1; clone_size: NA; cdr3_aa: CASSPWTSLNEAFF; cdr3_nt: TGTGCCAGCTCACCGTGGACAAGCCTGAATGAAGCTTTCTTT
v_call: TRBV19; d_call: NA; j_call: TRBJ1-2; clone_size: NA; cdr3_aa: CASSIGAGTTYGYTF; cdr3_nt: TGTGCCAGTAGTATAGGTGCAGGGACAACTTATGGCTACACCTTC
v_call: TRBV4-3; d_call: TRBD2; j_call: TRBJ2-1; clone_size: NA; cdr3_aa: CASSQSPGLAANRGEQFF; cdr3_nt: TGCGCCAGCAGCCAATCTCCGGGACTAGCGGCCAATCGGGGTGAGCAGTTCTTC
v_call: TRBV25-1; d_call: TRBD1; j_call: TRBJ1-1; clone_size: NA; cdr3_aa: CASSAGQGANTEAFF; cdr3_nt: TGTGCCAGCAGTGCGGGACAGGGGGCGAACACTGAAGCTTTCTTT
v_call: TRBV7-8; d_call: NA; j_call: TRBJ2-7; clone_size: NA; cdr3_aa: CASSLVGLDYEQYF; cdr3_nt: TGTGCCAGCAGTTTAGTCGGACTCGACTACGAGCAGTACTTC
v_call: TRBV19; d_call: NA; j_call: TRBJ2-7; clone_size: NA; cdr3_aa: CASSIGGFTYEQYF; cdr3_nt: TGTGCCAGTAGTATAGGAGGTTTTACCTACGAGCAGTACTTC
v_call: TRBV2; d_call: NA; j_call: TRBJ2-1; clone_size: NA; cdr3_aa: CASSLTSSYNEQFF; cdr3_nt: TGTGCCAGCAGTTTGACTAGTTCCTACAATGAGCAGTTCTTC
v_call: TRBV28; d_call: NA; j_call: TRBJ2-7; clone_size: NA; cdr3_aa: CASSLWTDYIRLQGYEQYF; cdr3_nt: TGTGCCAGCAGTTTATGGACGGACTATATCCGACTTCAAGGCTACGAGCAGTACTTC
v_call: TRBV29-1; d_call: TRBD2; j_call: TRBJ2-3; clone_size: once; cdr3_aa: CSVEEGLQSSSTDTQYF; cdr3_nt: TGCAGCGTTGAAGAGGGACTACAATCCTCTAGCACAGATACGCAGTATTTT
v_call: TRBV5-1; d_call: TRBD1; j_call: TRBJ2-7; clone_size: once; cdr3_aa: CASSLGGTGLPEQYF; cdr3_nt: TGCGCCAGCAGCTTGGGGGGGACAGGGCTCCCCGAGCAGTACTTC
v_call: TRBV29-1; d_call: NA; j_call: TRBJ2-2; clone_size: NA; cdr3_aa: CSAGDTGTTNTGELFF; cdr3_nt: TGCAGCGCAGGGGACACCGGGACAACGAACACCGGGGAGCTGTTTTTT
v_call: TRBV2; d_call: TRBD2; j_call: TRBJ2-7; clone_size: NA; cdr3_aa: CASVRLAGRYEQYF; cdr3_nt: TGTGCCAGCGTCCGACTAGCGGGGAGGTACGAGCAGTACTTC
v_call: TRBV2; d_call: TRBD1; j_call: TRBJ1-5; clone_size: NA; cdr3_aa: CASNQQGGYNQPQHF; cdr3_nt: TGTGCCAGCAACCAACAAGGGGGCTACAATCAGCCCCAGCATTTT
v_call: TRBV5-1; d_call: TRBD1; j_call: TRBJ1-2; clone_size: NA; cdr3_aa: CASSRDRTVGYTF; cdr3_nt: TGCGCCAGCAGCAGGGACAGGACGGTGGGCTACACCTTC
v_call: TRBV27; d_call: NA; j_call: TRBJ1-2; clone_size: NA; cdr3_aa: CASSSARGSNRSYGYTF; cdr3_nt: TGTGCCAGCAGTTCAGCCAGGGGCTCCAATCGGTCCTATGGCTACACCTTC
v_call: TRBV7-2; d_call: NA; j_call: TRBJ2-4; clone_size: NA; cdr3_aa: CASSLRSGTHKNIQYF; cdr3_nt: TGTGCCAGCAGCTTAAGATCCGGGACACACAAAAACATTCAGTACTTC
v_call: TRBV6-6; d_call: TRBD1; j_call: TRBJ1-3; clone_size: few; cdr3_aa: CASRPQGRGNTIYF; cdr3_nt: TGTGCCAGCAGGCCACAGGGGAGAGGAAACACCATATATTTT
v_call: TRBV2; d_call: TRBD2; j_call: TRBJ2-1; clone_size: few; cdr3_aa: CASSLGREGQSEQFF; cdr3_nt: TGTGCCAGCAGTCTCGGGCGGGAGGGCCAGAGTGAGCAGTTCTTC
v_call: TRBV10-3; d_call: NA; j_call: TRBJ2-5; clone_size: NA; cdr3_aa: CAISESRTTTLETQYF; cdr3_nt: TGTGCCATCAGTGAGTCGCGAACTACTACCTTAGAGACCCAGTACTTC
v_call: TRBV2; d_call: NA; j_call: TRBJ1-5; clone_size: NA; cdr3_aa: CASKSGLNNQPQHF; cdr3_nt: TGTGCCAGCAAAAGTGGGCTGAACAATCAGCCCCAGCATTTT
v_call: TRBV4-3; d_call: NA; j_call: TRBJ2-7; clone_size: NA; cdr3_aa: CASSQDQGPYEQYF; cdr3_nt: TGCGCCAGCAGCCAAGATCAGGGGCCCTACGAGCAGTACTTC
v_call: TRBV28; d_call: NA; j_call: TRBJ1-1; clone_size: NA; cdr3_aa: CASSLIRQVKTEAFF; cdr3_nt: TGTGCCAGCAGTTTAATTAGGCAGGTTAAAACTGAAGCTTTCTTT